The 28 T cell receptor beta chains given below trace back to one sample, sequenced in a study of response to subunit inactivated influenza vaccine (dated by TCRdb to 2017 to 2018). Libraries came from RT-PCR. The data were produced on an Illumina HiSeq 2500. Starting from the raw public reads, TCRdb applied fastp trimming at Q25, assembled clones with MiXCR and retained in-frame beta chains. Records with the same CDR3 protein are collapsed into one entry carrying the most frequent genes and DNA. The sample records roughly 700,000 distinct CDR3 sequences, approximately 13% of which are singletons. The ten largest make up 6.5% to 8.5% of the sample. Material: PBMCs from blood, obtained 14 days before vaccination. All receptors derive from a man aged 50 to 59 who received an inactivated influenza vaccine. Donor details come from another sample of the same person, matched by shared clones.

This clonotype appeared many times. V is TRBV11-2 and J is TRBJ1-2; D remains ambiguous. V lost 5 bases to trimming and J lost 4 bases, with 11 bases between them. Germline CDR1 reads SGHAT; CDR2 reads FQNNGV. The CDR3 is made up of 13 amino acids. CDR3 coding DNA: TGTGCCAGCAGCCCTAGTGGGGTCTATGGCTACACCTTC. It translates to CASSPSGVYGYTF.

This clonotype was found a few times. The chain has TRBV10-2 and TRBJ1-5, with 8 bases aligning to TRBD1. The CDR3 covers 15 residues. CDR1 WSHSY and CDR2 SAAADI come from the germline V gene. Losses at the gene ends were 2 bases for V and 3 bases for J; bases not matched to a gene: 3. CDR3 protein: CASSEGDRNNQPQHF. CDR3 coding DNA: TGCGCCAGCAGTGAGGGGGACAGGAACAATCAGCCCCAGCATTTT.

This clonotype was seen ten or more times. The chain has TRBV5-1 and TRBJ2-4; D may be TRBD2 (6 bases). The V gene's germline CDR1 is SGHRS and CDR2 YFSETQ. V was pared by 1 base and J by 2 bases, with 13 bases between. This CDR3 comprises 16 residues. The CDR3: CASSLQEGHSKNIQYF. CDR3 bases: TGCGCCAGCAGCTTGCAGGAGGGTCACTCCAAAAACATTCAGTACTTC.

This clonotype was found many times. This chain uses TRBV4-3 with TRBJ2-1; D is possibly TRBD2 (5 bases). Trimming removed 0 bases at V and 6 bases at J, with 12 bases between. This CDR3 comprises 15 residues. Germline V gene lookup returns CDR1 LGHNA and CDR2 YSLEER. DNA for the CDR3: TGCGCCAGCAGCCAAGAGGGGAGCCCGGCCAATGAGCAGTTCTTC. Translation gives CASSQEGSPANEQFF.

This chain links TRBV11-2 with TRBJ2-3; maybe TRBD1 (6 bases). Trimming took 1 base from V and 1 from J, leaving 15 bases between them. Germline values: CDR1 SGHAT, CDR2 FQNNGV. There are 17 residues in the CDR3. CDR3 DNA: TGTGCCAGCAGCTTAGTGACAGGCGCCCGACGCACAGATACGCAGTATTTT. Translation gives CASSLVTGARRTDTQYF.

This clonotype was counted only a few times. The chain is built from TRBV11-2 and TRBJ2-5, with D possibly TRBD2 on 6 matching bases. There are 16 residues in the CDR3. V lost 1 base and J lost 0, with 12 bases in between. Germline loops: CDR1 SGHAT, CDR2 FQNNGV. DNA for the CDR3: TGTGCCAGCAGCTTAGTTGGAGGGGCGAACCAAGAGACCCAGTACTTC. Its protein product is CASSLVGGANQETQYF. Together with reference TRBV11-2 and TRBJ2-5, the CDR3 gives the full variable domain: EAGVAQSPRYKIIEKRQSVAFWCNPISGHATLYWYQQILGQGPKLLIQFQNNGVVDDSQLPKDRFSAERLKGVDSTLKIQPAKLEDSAVYLCASSLVGGANQETQYFGPGTRLLVL.

The sample holds a few counts of this clonotype. The J gene is TRBJ2-3, the V gene TRBV20-1; maybe TRBD2 (6 bases). This CDR3 is 14 amino acids long. Trimming cost V 6 bases and J 3 bases, with 16 bases left between them. CDR1 DFQATT and CDR2 SNEGSKA come from the germline V gene (reference sequence). The CDR3: CSAPGWSGTDTQYF. The CDR3 DNA reads as TGCAGTGCCCCCGGCTGGAGCGGGACAGATACGCAGTATTTT.

The V gene is TRBV20-1, the J gene TRBJ2-5; D not resolved. In germline, CDR1 is DFQATT, CDR2 SNEGSKA (reference sequence). V was cut by 4 bases and J by 2 bases, with 5 bases left in between. The CDR3 has 11 residues. Written as DNA, the CDR3 is TGCAGTGCTATAACGCAAGAGACCCAGTACTTC. It translates to CSAITQETQYF.

This clonotype turned up a few times. The CDR3 DNA sequence: TGTGCCAGCTCACGAAGAAACCTAGCGGGGGGGCGAGAGACCCAGTACTTC. The encoded protein is CASSRRNLAGGRETQYF. J is TRBJ2-5 and V is TRBV18; 12 bases agree with TRBD2. The CDR3 runs to 17 residues. J was trimmed by 4 bases and V by 4 bases; bases with no gene match: 10. Germline V gene sequence: CDR1 KGHSH, CDR2 LQKENI.

The V call is TRBV7-8, the J call TRBJ2-3; D may correspond to TRBD1 or TRBD2 (5 bases each). Trimming cost V 5 bases and J 6 bases, with 18 bases left between them. This CDR3 has 15 residues. CDR1 is SGHVS, CDR2 FQNEAQ, per germline. CDR3 amino acids: CASSDIRGASDTQYF. The CDR3, as DNA: TGTGCCAGCAGCGACATTCGGGGCGCCTCCGATACGCAGTATTTT.

The rearrangement joins TRBV9 to TRBJ1-1; D not resolved. Germline-derived CDR1 and CDR2 are SGDLS and YYNGEE. The length of the CDR3 is 15 residues. Trimming took off 3 bases at V and 1 base at J, with 13 bases between the two ends. This CDR3 reads CASSALGRTNTEAFF. CDR3 in DNA: TGTGCCAGCAGCGCCCTAGGACGGACGAACACTGAAGCTTTCTTT.

This clonotype was seen a few times. A read error may produce the germline difference seen at one junction end. The gene calls are TRBV4-2 and TRBJ2-7; weak D call: TRBD2 (5 bases). This CDR3 is built from 15 residues. Germline-derived CDR1 and CDR2 are LGHNA and YNFKEQ. The CDR3 DNA reads TGTGCCAGCACCCAAGATTTCGGGGAGCGCTACGAGCAGTACTTC. This encodes CASTQDFGERYEQYF.

In its sample, this clonotype was seen a few times. The rearrangement links TRBV6-1 to TRBJ2-7; D possibly corresponds to TRBD1 (6 bases). The V gene's germline CDR1 is MNHNS and CDR2 SASEGT. This CDR3 is built from 18 residues. V was cut by 3 bases and J by 2 bases, with 23 bases left in between. CDR3 sequence: CASSDTPGARAFAYEQYF. The CDR3 DNA reads TGTGCCAGCAGTGATACCCCAGGGGCGAGGGCCTTTGCCTACGAGCAGTACTTC.

This rearrangement joins TRBV28 to TRBJ2-3; tentatively, D is TRBD2 (6 bases). The CDR3 totals 15 residues. Germline assignment: CDR1 MDHEN and CDR2 SYDVKM. V lost 4 bases to trimming and J lost 0 bases, with 11 bases between them. CDR3 sequence (DNA): TGTGCCAGCAGTTACGGCGGGGTTAGCACAGATACGCAGTATTTT. This codes for CASSYGGVSTDTQYF.

The chain carries TRBV15 and TRBJ1-1; a weak D match, TRBD1 (5 bases). This CDR3 region has 14 residues. V lost 0 bases to trimming and J lost 7 bases, with 12 bases between them. Germline V gene sequence: CDR1 LNHNV, CDR2 YYDKDF (reference sequence). The CDR3 spells CATSRDVDGGEAFF. Here the CDR3 DNA reads TGTGCCACCAGCAGAGATGTTGACGGGGGTGAAGCTTTCTTT.

This clonotype was seen a few times. CDR3 nucleotide sequence: TGCAGTGCTAGAGATTATTCCGGCGGAAAAAACATTCAGTACTTC. This translates into CSARDYSGGKNIQYF. This rearrangement joins TRBV20-1 to TRBJ2-4; D not certain. The germline gives CDR1 DFQATT, CDR2 SNEGSKA (reference sequence). The CDR3 extends over 15 amino acids. Trimming removed 0 bases from V and 4 bases from J, with 13 bases in between.

J is TRBJ2-5 and V is TRBV12-3 or TRBV12-4; D remains ambiguous. The CDR3 is 14 amino acids. Between the trimmed V and J ends, which lost 6 bases and 5 bases, there was a span of 16 bases. This chain's CDR3 is CASSLRTTGETQYF. CDR3 bases: TGTGCCAGCAGCCTGAGGACCACCGGGGAGACCCAGTACTTC.

The chain couples TRBV10-3 to TRBJ2-2; D uncertain. The CDR3 covers 14 residues. Germline CDR1 reads ENHRY; CDR2 reads SYGVKD. The V gene lost 0 bases and the J gene lost 4 bases, with 6 bases spanning the gap. CDR3 nucleotides: TGTGCCATCAGTGAGTCTGCTGCCACCGGGGAGCTGTTTTTT. Its protein is CAISESAATGELFF.

The gene calls are TRBV3-1 and TRBJ2-5; D is unresolved. V lost 0 bases and J lost 4, with 18 bases in between. The CDR3 consists of 17 residues. In germline, CDR1 is LGHDT, CDR2 YNNKEL (reference sequence). Here the CDR3 reads CASSQDLAGLMGETQYF. The CDR3 DNA is TGTGCCAGCAGCCAAGATTTGGCAGGCCTCATGGGAGAGACCCAGTACTTC.

The V gene is TRBV20-1, the J gene TRBJ2-5; 14 bases are shared with TRBD2. Unmatched junction bases numbered 4, after V lost 3 bases and J lost 4 bases. This CDR3 is built from 15 residues. Germline CDR1 and CDR2: DFQATT and SNEGSKA (reference sequence). CDR3 in DNA: TGCAGTGCTAGGGGACTAGCGGGAGTTATAGAGACCCAGTACTTC. Encoded protein: CSARGLAGVIETQYF.

Many counts were recorded for this clonotype. CDR3 protein: CASSFGPSTDTQYF. DNA for the CDR3: TGTGCCAGCAGTTTCGGACCAAGCACAGATACGCAGTATTTT. The V gene is TRBV7-2, the J gene TRBJ2-3; no clear D. Germline V gene sequence: CDR1 SGHTA, CDR2 FQGNSA. V was clipped by 6 bases and J by 0 bases, with 10 bases between them. This CDR3 region has 14 residues.

This clonotype appeared a few times. The chain uses TRBV5-4 and TRBJ2-5; possible D gene TRBD2, 5 bases. This CDR3 is built from 14 residues. Germline loops: CDR1 SGHNT, CDR2 YYREEE (reference sequence). V shed 4 bases and J shed 4 bases, with 14 bases lying between them. CDR3 bases: TGTGCCAGCAGCCCCCTCGCCAGCGGAGAGACCCAGTACTTC. Protein: CASSPLASGETQYF.

This clonotype was counted between two and nine times. The chain recombines TRBV11-2 with TRBJ1-1; tentatively, D is TRBD1 (5 bases). Germline values: CDR1 SGHAT, CDR2 FQNNGV. This CDR3 comprises 16 residues. Trimming took 0 bases from V and 0 from J, leaving 11 bases between them. The CDR3 spells CASSLDRAGLNTEAFF. Written as DNA, the CDR3 is TGTGCCAGCAGCTTAGATCGGGCAGGGTTGAACACTGAAGCTTTCTTT.

This chain connects TRBV12-3 or TRBV12-4 to TRBJ1-3; tentatively, D is TRBD1 (5 bases). CDR3 length: 14 amino acids. The ends were cut back, 7 bases at V and 1 base at J, with 11 bases in the middle. Here the CDR3 reads CASNIAGSGNTIYF. As DNA, the CDR3 is TGTGCCAGCAACATAGCAGGGTCTGGAAACACCATATATTTT.

The chain carries TRBV10-3 and TRBJ2-2; possible D gene TRBD2, 7 bases. Trimming removed 6 bases from V and 1 base from J, with 9 bases in between. The CDR3 extends over 14 amino acids. The germline V gene has CDR1 ENHRY and CDR2 SYGVKD. The CDR3 loop reads CAIRGGQNTGELFF. Here the CDR3 DNA reads TGTGCCATCAGGGGGGGGCAGAACACCGGGGAGCTGTTTTTT.

CDR3 coding DNA: TGTGCCATCTCGGGACTCCCAGATTCCCCCGCGAGGCTGTTTTTT. This translates into CAISGLPDSPARLFF. The chain is built from TRBV12-3 or TRBV12-4 and TRBJ2-2, with a weak D call TRBD2 (6 bases). V lost 10 bases and J lost 13, with 28 bases in between. The length of the CDR3 is 15 residues.

As for this clonotype: At one of its ends the junction is not consistent with the germline gene, which may arise from a read error. The chain employs TRBV4-1 and TRBJ2-7; 9 bases map to TRBD1. Per germline, CDR1 MGHRA and CDR2 YSYEKL. The CDR3 totals 11 residues. CDR3 bases: TGCGCCAGCAGCCCTAGGACAGGGGTTGTCTTC. Its translation is CASSPRTGVVF.

CDR3 sequence reads: CASRLGLSQETQYF. CDR3 coding DNA: TGTGCCAGCAGACTCGGACTGAGCCAAGAGACCCAGTACTTC. This chain uses TRBV6-5 with TRBJ2-5; maybe TRBD2 (5 bases). The ends were cut back, 6 bases at V and 1 base at J, with 12 bases in the middle. This CDR3 is 14 amino acids long. Germline-derived CDR1 and CDR2 are MNHEY and SVGAGI.